This TCR beta chain is drawn from a study of blood T cell repertoires in COVID-19. In the study overall: There were acute and convalescent COVID-19 samples, and they came from the United States, Italy and Spain. PBMCs, B-cell-depleted T cells, or T cells provided the cDNA or gDNA that made up the material.

In the study's own analysis: Reference gene primer amplification in the assay estimated nucleated cell counts. TCRdb's table, derived via immunoSEQ multiplex PCR, lists solely in-frame clones and lacks some. That table furnishes V, J and clone size, whereas the DNA furnished D and trimming. The table records about 220,000 clones, 75% to 85% of them present only once. Trimming cost V 5 bases and J 0 bases, with 5 bases left between them. CDR1 is LNHDA and CDR2 is SQIVND in the germline V gene (reference sequence). CDR3 length equals 13 residues. J is TRBJ1-5 and V is TRBV19; D ambiguous. This clonotype originated in a human donor in a cohort sampled during active COVID-19. Sequencing input: peripheral blood. CDR3 protein: CASSLFSNQPQHF. The CDR3 nucleotides read TGTGCCAGTAGTCTATTTAGCAATCAGCCCCAGCATTTT.